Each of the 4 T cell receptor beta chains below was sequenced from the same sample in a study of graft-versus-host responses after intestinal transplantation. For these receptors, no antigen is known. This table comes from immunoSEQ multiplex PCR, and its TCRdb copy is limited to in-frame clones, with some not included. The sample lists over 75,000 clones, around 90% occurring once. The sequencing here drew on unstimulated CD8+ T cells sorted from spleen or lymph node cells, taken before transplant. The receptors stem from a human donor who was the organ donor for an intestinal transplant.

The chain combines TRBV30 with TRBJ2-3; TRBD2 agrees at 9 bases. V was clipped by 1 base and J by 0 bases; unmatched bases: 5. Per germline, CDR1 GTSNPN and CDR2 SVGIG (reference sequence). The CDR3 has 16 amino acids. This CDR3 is CAWSGLAGASTDTQYF. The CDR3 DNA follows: TGTGCCTGGAGTGGGTTAGCGGGAGCTAGCACAGATACGCAGTATTTT.

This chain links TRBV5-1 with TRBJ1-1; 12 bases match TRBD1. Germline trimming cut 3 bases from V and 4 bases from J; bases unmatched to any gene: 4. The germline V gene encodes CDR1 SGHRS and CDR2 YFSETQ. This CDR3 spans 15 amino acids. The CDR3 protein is CASSWGQGASTEAFF. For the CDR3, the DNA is TGCGCCAGCAGCTGGGGACAGGGGGCGAGCACTGAAGCTTTCTTT.

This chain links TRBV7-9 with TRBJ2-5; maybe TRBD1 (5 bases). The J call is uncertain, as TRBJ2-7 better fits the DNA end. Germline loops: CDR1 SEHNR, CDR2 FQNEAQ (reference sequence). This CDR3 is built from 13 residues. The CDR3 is CASSSQGSHEQYF. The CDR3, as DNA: TGTGCCAGCAGCTCGCAGGGTTCCCACGAGCAGTACTTC.

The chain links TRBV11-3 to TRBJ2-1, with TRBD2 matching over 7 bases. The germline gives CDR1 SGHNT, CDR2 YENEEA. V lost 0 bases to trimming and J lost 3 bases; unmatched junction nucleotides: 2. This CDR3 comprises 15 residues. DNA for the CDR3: TGTGCCAGCAGCTTAGAGCGGGAGAACTACAATGAGCAGTTCTTC. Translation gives CASSLERENYNEQFF.